This is a list of T cell receptor beta chains from one sample in a study of T-cell reconstitution after alpha-beta-depleted transplantation in children. TCRdb reprocessed the PCR reads with MiXCR, giving one entry per CDR3 protein. There are nearly 550,000 distinct CDR3 sequences in the sample; around 19% occur only once, and more than 2.5% lies in the top ten. The input for sequencing was PBMCs from the stem cell graft donor, taken from the stem cell graft. The receptors derive from a human donor who donated a stem cell graft to a child with acute lymphoblastic leukemia. The CDR3 runs from the conserved cysteine through the conserved F or W. The order of the fields is D gene, clone size, V gene, J gene, CDR3 DNA, CDR3 protein. A D gene is named only where the DNA matches it firmly. Expanded clones are given a class, and other clones once, few, many or no size at all.

D: NA; size: few; V: TRBV4-1; J: TRBJ2-4; DNA: TGCGCCAGCAGCCTAACCTTATTACTAGCCAAAAACATTCAGTACTTC; CDR3: CASSLTLLLAKNIQYF
D: TRBD2; size: NA; V: TRBV11-2; J: TRBJ2-1; DNA: TGTGCCAGCAGCTTAGATGCGATGGTAGCGGGATCTACTTACAATGAGCAGTTCTTC; CDR3: CASSLDAMVAGSTYNEQFF
D: TRBD1; size: few; V: TRBV27; J: TRBJ2-7; DNA: TGTGCCAGTACCAACAGGGGGGACTACGAGCAGTACTTC; CDR3: CASTNRGDYEQYF
D: NA; size: few; V: TRBV20-1; J: TRBJ1-1; DNA: TGCAGTGCTCAGAGAAGCCTGGGGTGGGCAATAAAAAGTTTCTTT; CDR3: CSAQRSLGWAIKSFF
D: TRBD1; size: few; V: TRBV25-1; J: TRBJ1-1; DNA: TGTGCCAGCAGTGAATCGGACAGGGGGAACACTGAAGCTTTCTTT; CDR3: CASSESDRGNTEAFF
D: TRBD1; size: few; V: TRBV6-1; J: TRBJ2-7; DNA: TGTGCCAGCAGTGAAGTAGACCCCTCTGTTAAGGACAGGGCCTACGAGCAGTACTTC; CDR3: CASSEVDPSVKDRAYEQYF
D: TRBD1; size: NA; V: TRBV10-3; J: TRBJ2-5; DNA: TGTGCCATCAGTGAGTTTAGACAGGGACAAGAGACCCAGTACTTC; CDR3: CAISEFRQGQETQYF
D: TRBD2; size: few; V: TRBV9; J: TRBJ2-3; DNA: TGTGCCAGCAGCGTAGAAAAAAGGACTAGCGGGACAGATACGCAGTATTTT; CDR3: CASSVEKRTSGTDTQYF
D: NA; size: few; V: TRBV5-1; J: TRBJ2-5; DNA: TGCGCCAGCAGCCGATCCCAAGAGACCCAGTACTTC; CDR3: CASSRSQETQYF
D: NA; size: few; V: TRBV12-3/TRBV12-4; J: TRBJ1-4; DNA: TGTGCCAGCAGCTCTAGTGGGATCCGGGACGGCCGTCAAAAACTGTTTTTT; CDR3: CASSSSGIRDGRQKLFF
D: TRBD2; size: NA; V: TRBV7-8; J: TRBJ2-7; DNA: TGTGCCAGCAGCTTAGGAATAGCGGGAAGGCTCTACGACCAGTACTTC; CDR3: CASSLGIAGRLYDQYF
D: TRBD2; size: NA; V: TRBV5-6; J: TRBJ2-1; DNA: TGTGCCAGCAGCCCAATTAGCGGGAGGAGGAACAATGAGCAGTTCTTC; CDR3: CASSPISGRRNNEQFF
D: NA; size: few; V: TRBV20-1; J: TRBJ2-3; DNA: TGCAGTGCTAGAGAGTCTAGCTTGGCGCAGTATTTT; CDR3: CSARESSLAQYF
D: NA; size: few; V: TRBV3-1; J: TRBJ2-7; DNA: TGTGCCAGCAGATCTCAGCGGGCCTACGAGCAGTACTTC; CDR3: CASRSQRAYEQYF
D: TRBD1; size: NA; V: TRBV13; J: TRBJ2-2; DNA: TGTGCCAGCAGCCCCTGGACAGGGCGGAACACCGGGGAGCTGTTTTTT; CDR3: CASSPWTGRNTGELFF
D: NA; size: many; V: TRBV12-3/TRBV12-4; J: TRBJ2-5; DNA: TGTGCCAGCAGTTTAAGCAGACGAGAGACCCAGTACTTC; CDR3: CASSLSRRETQYF
D: TRBD2; size: NA; V: TRBV12-3/TRBV12-4; J: TRBJ2-3; DNA: TGTGCCAGCAGTGGACTAGAAGCCACAGATACGCAGTATTTT; CDR3: CASSGLEATDTQYF
D: TRBD2; size: few; V: TRBV7-6; J: TRBJ2-2; DNA: TGTGCCAGCAGCTTCACTAGCGGGATACAGACCGGGGAGCTGTTTTTT; CDR3: CASSFTSGIQTGELFF
D: NA; size: once; V: TRBV20-1; J: TRBJ2-3; DNA: TGCAGTGCTAGGGCGGTTGCCCCCCTTCTATATACGCAGTATTTT; CDR3: CSARAVAPLLYTQYF
D: NA; size: few; V: TRBV28; J: TRBJ2-7; DNA: TGTGCCAGCAGTTTAGACTCCTCCTACGCCGCCTACGAGCAGTACTTC; CDR3: CASSLDSSYAAYEQYF
D: TRBD2; size: once; V: TRBV7-9; J: TRBJ2-7; DNA: TGTGCCAGCAGCTCGCCCGAGAAGGGACTAGGGGACTACGAGCAGTACTTC; CDR3: CASSSPEKGLGDYEQYF
D: NA; size: many; V: TRBV5-6; J: TRBJ1-1; DNA: TGTGCCAGCAGCCTTGCGGGGTTCACTGAAGCTTTCTTT; CDR3: CASSLAGFTEAFF
D: NA; size: few; V: TRBV15; J: TRBJ2-7; DNA: TGTGCCACCAGCTACTGGGCAGGGACGGGCGAGCAGTACTTC; CDR3: CATSYWAGTGEQYF